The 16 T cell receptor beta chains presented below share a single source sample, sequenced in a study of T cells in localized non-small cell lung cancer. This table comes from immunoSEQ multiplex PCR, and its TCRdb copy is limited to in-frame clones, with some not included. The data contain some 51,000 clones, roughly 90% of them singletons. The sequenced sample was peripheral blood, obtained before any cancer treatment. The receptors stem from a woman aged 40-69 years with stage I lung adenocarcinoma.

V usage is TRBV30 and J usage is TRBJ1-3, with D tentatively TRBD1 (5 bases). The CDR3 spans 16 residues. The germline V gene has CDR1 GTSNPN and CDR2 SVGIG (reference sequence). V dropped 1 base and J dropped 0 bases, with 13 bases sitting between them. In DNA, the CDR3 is TGTGCCTGGAGTGATTGGGGACGGAGCTCTGGAAACACCATATATTTT. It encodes CAWSDWGRSSGNTIYF.

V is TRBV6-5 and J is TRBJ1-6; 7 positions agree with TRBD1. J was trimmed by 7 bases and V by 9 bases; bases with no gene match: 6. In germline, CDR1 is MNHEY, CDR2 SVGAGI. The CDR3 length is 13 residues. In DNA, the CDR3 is TGTGCCAGTGGACAGGCACTCAATTCACCCCTCCACTTT. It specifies CASGQALNSPLHF.

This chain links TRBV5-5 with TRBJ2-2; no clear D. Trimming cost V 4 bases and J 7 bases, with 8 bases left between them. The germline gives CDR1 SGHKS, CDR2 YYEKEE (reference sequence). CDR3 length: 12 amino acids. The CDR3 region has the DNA TGTGCCAGCAGCCTCTTAGGCGGGGAGCTGTTTTTT. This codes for CASSLLGGELFF.

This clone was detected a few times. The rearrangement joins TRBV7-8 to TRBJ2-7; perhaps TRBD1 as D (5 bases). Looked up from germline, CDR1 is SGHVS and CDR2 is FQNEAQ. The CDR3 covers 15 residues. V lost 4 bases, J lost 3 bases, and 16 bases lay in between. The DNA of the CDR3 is TGTGCCAGCAGCTCCGGACACCTAAAGGACTACGAGCAGTACTTC. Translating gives CASSSGHLKDYEQYF.

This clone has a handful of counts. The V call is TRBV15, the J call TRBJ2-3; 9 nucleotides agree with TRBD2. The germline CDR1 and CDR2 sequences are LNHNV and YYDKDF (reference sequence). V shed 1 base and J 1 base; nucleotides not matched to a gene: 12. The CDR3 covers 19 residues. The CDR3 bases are TGTGCCACCAGCAGAGGCAATCCGGAGGGACTAGCCCGCACAGATACGCAGTATTTT. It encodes CATSRGNPEGLARTDTQYF.

This CDR3 is CASSGRFDSPQGGYTF. Here the CDR3 DNA reads TGTGCCAGCAGTGGGAGATTTGACAGTCCCCAAGGTGGCTACACCTTC. This chain connects TRBV2 to TRBJ1-2; D might be TRBD1 (5 bases). This CDR3 region has 16 residues. CDR1 is SNHLY, CDR2 FYNNEI, per germline. V was clipped by 4 bases and J by 7 bases, with 22 bases between them.

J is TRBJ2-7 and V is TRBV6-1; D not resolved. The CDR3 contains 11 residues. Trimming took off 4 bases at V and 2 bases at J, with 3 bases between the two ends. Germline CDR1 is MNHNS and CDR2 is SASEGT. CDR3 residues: CASSAAYEQYF. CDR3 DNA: TGTGCCAGCAGTGCCGCCTACGAGCAGTACTTC.

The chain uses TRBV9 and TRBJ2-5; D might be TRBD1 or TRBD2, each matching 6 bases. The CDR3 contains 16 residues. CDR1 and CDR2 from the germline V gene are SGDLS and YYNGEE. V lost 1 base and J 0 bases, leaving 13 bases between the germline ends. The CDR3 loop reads CASSVFEGGYQETQYF. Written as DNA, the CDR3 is TGTGCCAGCAGCGTATTTGAGGGGGGTTACCAAGAGACCCAGTACTTC.

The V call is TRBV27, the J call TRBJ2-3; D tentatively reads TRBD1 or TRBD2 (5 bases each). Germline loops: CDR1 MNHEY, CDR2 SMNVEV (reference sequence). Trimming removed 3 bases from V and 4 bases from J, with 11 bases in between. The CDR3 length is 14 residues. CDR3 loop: CASSFGPGPDTQYF. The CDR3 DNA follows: TGTGCCAGCAGTTTCGGACCGGGGCCAGATACGCAGTATTTT.

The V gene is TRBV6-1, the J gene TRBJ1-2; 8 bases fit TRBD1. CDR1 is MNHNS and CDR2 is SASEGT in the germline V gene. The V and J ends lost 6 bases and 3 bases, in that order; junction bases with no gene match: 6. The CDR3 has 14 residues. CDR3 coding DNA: TGTGCCAGCAGGCACAGGGGGGGGGACTATGGCTACACCTTC. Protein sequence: CASRHRGGDYGYTF.

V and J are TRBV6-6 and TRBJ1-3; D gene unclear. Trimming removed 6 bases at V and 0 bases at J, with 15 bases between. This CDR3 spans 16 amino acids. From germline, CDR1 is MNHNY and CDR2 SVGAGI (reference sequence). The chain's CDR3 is CASSPTGGSSGNTIYF. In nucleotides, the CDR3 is TGTGCCAGCAGCCCCACCGGAGGGAGCTCTGGAAACACCATATATTTT.

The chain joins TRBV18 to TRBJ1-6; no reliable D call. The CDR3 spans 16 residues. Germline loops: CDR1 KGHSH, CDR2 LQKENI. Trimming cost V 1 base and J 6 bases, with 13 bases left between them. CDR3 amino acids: CASSPQSGLGNSPLHF. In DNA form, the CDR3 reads TGTGCCAGCTCACCACAATCAGGTTTAGGTAATTCACCCCTCCACTTT.

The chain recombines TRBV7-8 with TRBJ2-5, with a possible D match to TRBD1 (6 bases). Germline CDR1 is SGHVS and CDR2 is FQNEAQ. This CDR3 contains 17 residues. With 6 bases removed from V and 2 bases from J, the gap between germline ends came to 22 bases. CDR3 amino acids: CASSLRGGGWGQETQYF. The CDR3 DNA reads TGTGCCAGCAGTCTTAGAGGTGGGGGCTGGGGTCAAGAGACCCAGTACTTC.

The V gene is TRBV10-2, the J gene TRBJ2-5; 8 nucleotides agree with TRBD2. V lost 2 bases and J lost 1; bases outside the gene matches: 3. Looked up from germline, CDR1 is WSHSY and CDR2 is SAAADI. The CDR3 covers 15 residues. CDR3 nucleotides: TGCGCCAGCAGTGAGCGGGGGGGCCTCCAAGAGACCCAGTACTTC. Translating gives CASSERGGLQETQYF.

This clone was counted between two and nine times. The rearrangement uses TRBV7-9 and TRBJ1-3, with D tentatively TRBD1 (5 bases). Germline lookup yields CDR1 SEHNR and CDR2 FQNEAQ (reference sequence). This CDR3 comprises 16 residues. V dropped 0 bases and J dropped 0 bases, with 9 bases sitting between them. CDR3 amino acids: CASSLAGQYSGNTIYF. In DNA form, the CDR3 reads TGTGCCAGCAGCTTAGCGGGGCAGTACTCTGGAAACACCATATATTTT.

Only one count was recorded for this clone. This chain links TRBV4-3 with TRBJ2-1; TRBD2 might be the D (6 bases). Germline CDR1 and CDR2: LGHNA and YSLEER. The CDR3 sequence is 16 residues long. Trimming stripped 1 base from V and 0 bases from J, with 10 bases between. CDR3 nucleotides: TGCGCCAGCAGCCAAGCTCCCGGGGGCTCCTACAATGAGCAGTTCTTC. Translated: CASSQAPGGSYNEQFF.